The rows below give T cell receptor beta chains drawn from one sample of a study of T cell responses to AZD1222 COVID-19 vaccine. Clones were read by immunoSEQ multiplex PCR, and TCRdb kept only the in-frame ones, dropping some. The sample shows roughly 160,000 clones, around 88% of them seen only once. The source material was peripheral blood, sampled 28 days after the second AZD1222 dose. Every receptor here comes from an adult who received the AZD1222 COVID-19 vaccine. Each CDR3 is given with its conserved first and last residue. A D gene is named only where the DNA matches it firmly. Where a row states a size, it is once, few, many or the class of an expanded clone; other rows omit it.

-,TRBV11-2,-,TRBJ2-5,CASSLGGTYQETQYF,TGTGCCAGCAGCTTAGGGGGAACGTATCAAGAGACCCAGTACTTC
-,TRBV10-1,-,TRBJ1-2,CATSPGGVGYGYTF,TGCGCCACTTCCCCGGGAGGTGTAGGGTATGGCTACACCTTC
once,TRBV9,TRBD1,TRBJ1-5,CASSPQGGNQPQHF,TGTGCCAGCAGTCCTCAGGGGGGCAATCAGCCCCAGCATTTT
-,TRBV6-2/TRBV6-3,-,TRBJ1-3,CASSTLTPNSGNTIYF,TGTGCCAGCAGCACTCTGACACCGAACTCTGGAAACACCATATATTTT
-,TRBV10-3,-,TRBJ1-5,CAIRAGSRSNQPQHF,TGTGCCATTAGAGCAGGGAGTAGAAGCAATCAGCCCCAGCATTTT
-,TRBV23-1,-,TRBJ1-1,CASSQSRLRGPAFF,TGCGCCAGCAGTCAATCTAGGCTACGGGGTCCAGCTTTCTTT
-,TRBV7-9,-,TRBJ2-3,CASSQLRDILLADTQYF,TGTGCCAGCAGCCAACTCCGGGACATATTGCTCGCAGATACGCAGTATTTT
-,TRBV12-3/TRBV12-4,-,TRBJ1-1,CASSRELNTEAFF,TGTGCCAGCAGTAGGGAGTTGAACACTGAAGCTTTCTTT
-,TRBV5-6,-,TRBJ1-6,CASSFMERNSPLHF,TGTGCCAGCAGCTTTATGGAGAGAAATTCACCCCTCCACTTT
-,TRBV5-1,-,TRBJ1-2,CASRIRGGNYGYTF,TGCGCCAGCAGGATCAGGGGCGGTAACTATGGCTACACCTTC
few,TRBV7-8,-,TRBJ2-3,CASSLMGAFGGATDTQYF,TGTGCCAGCAGCTTAATGGGGGCTTTTGGAGGGGCCACAGATACGCAGTATTTT
-,TRBV5-6,TRBD1,TRBJ2-2,CASSLQGAWTGELFF,TGTGCCAGCAGCTTGCAGGGGGCTTGGACCGGGGAGCTGTTTTTT
-,TRBV6-2/TRBV6-3,-,TRBJ2-1,CASSYWQDSYNEQFF,TGTGCCAGCAGTTATTGGCAGGACTCCTACAATGAGCAGTTCTTC
-,TRBV6-1,-,TRBJ2-3,CASSQGLRRYTDTQYF,TGTGCCAGCAGTCAAGGACTCCGACGCTACACAGATACGCAGTATTTT
-,TRBV25-1,-,TRBJ2-7,CASSEASSYEQYF,TGTGCCAGCAGTGAAGCGAGCTCCTACGAGCAGTACTTC
-,TRBV7-2,TRBD1,TRBJ2-1,CASSLGQGDNEQFF,TGTGCCAGCAGCTTGGGACAGGGGGACAATGAGCAGTTCTTC
-,TRBV6-5,-,TRBJ1-2,CASRPGDYGYTF,TGTGCCAGCAGGCCCGGAGACTATGGCTACACCTTC
-,TRBV6-2/TRBV6-3,TRBD1,TRBJ1-4,CASSTRTGGTEKLFF,TGTGCCAGCAGTACGAGGACAGGGGGCACTGAAAAACTGTTTTTT
-,TRBV7-9,TRBD1,TRBJ2-2,CASSLGQGNGELFF,TGTGCCAGCAGCCTAGGACAGGGTAACGGGGAGCTGTTTTTT
-,TRBV27,TRBD1,TRBJ1-2,CASSPRGTGYGYTF,TGTGCCAGCAGTCCGAGAGGGACAGGCTATGGCTACACCTTC
-,TRBV6-5,-,TRBJ1-5,CASSYGIDQPQHF,TGTGCCAGCAGTTACGGTATCGATCAGCCCCAGCATTTT
-,TRBV3-1/TRBV3-2,-,TRBJ1-5,CASSQDRASGGAQHF,TGTGCCAGCAGCCAAGACAGGGCCTCCGGGGGGGCCCAGCATTTT
-,TRBV4-1,TRBD1,TRBJ2-7,CASSHQWGDRSTYEQYF,TGCGCCAGCAGCCACCAATGGGGGGACAGGTCAACCTACGAGCAGTACTTC
-,TRBV4-3,TRBD1,TRBJ1-1,CASSPGTGVNTEAFF,TGCGCCAGCAGCCCCGGGACAGGGGTGAACACTGAAGCTTTCTTT
-,TRBV15,TRBD1,TRBJ2-7,CATSRDYDRGYEQYF,TGTGCCACCAGCAGAGACTATGACAGGGGGTACGAGCAGTACTTC
-,TRBV9,-,TRBJ2-3,CASSWGWGTDTQYF,TGTGCCAGCAGCTGGGGGTGGGGTACAGATACGCAGTATTTT
-,TRBV7-2,TRBD1,TRBJ2-5,CASSTLQGQFETQYF,TGTGCCAGTAGCACACTACAGGGGCAGTTTGAGACCCAGTACTTC
-,TRBV18,-,TRBJ1-4,CASSLTDTNEKLFF,TGTGCCAGCTCACTGACAGACACGAATGAAAAACTGTTTTTT
-,TRBV19,-,TRBJ1-1,CASSRPLRGDTEAFF,TGTGCCAGTAGCCGTCCCCTCAGGGGAGACACTGAAGCTTTCTTT
-,TRBV11-3,-,TRBJ1-4,CASSGHKKLFF,TGTGCCAGCAGCGGACATAAAAAACTGTTTTTT
-,TRBV4-2,-,TRBJ1-4,CASSPRWGYYEKLFF,TGTGCCAGCAGCCCAAGGTGGGGGTACTATGAAAAACTGTTTTTT
few,TRBV6-5,-,TRBJ1-6,CASSYSRDYNSPLHF,TGTGCCAGCAGTTACTCGAGGGACTATAATTCACCCCTCCACTTT